A single TCR beta chain is shown here with its context. The antigen is unknown. For TCR, cDNA came from 5'RACE template switching, which added a universal primer site and UMIs. MiXCR, run by TCRdb on the 5' RACE reads, gives a single entry per CDR3 protein. This repertoire shows some 350,000 distinct CDR3 sequences, 4.1% found once; its top ten account for about 26%. The sample originates from a study of T cells after yellow fever vaccination. The study's findings and limits: There was a possibility that FACS-sorted repertoires contained abundant clonotypes contaminating from the bulk population. CD4 and CD8 compartments shared a small share of clonotypes. Post-booster reappearance was seen for most primary-vaccination clones (96% CD4, around 89% CD8).

Trimming shortened V by 4 bases and J by 8 bases, and 13 bases separated the two germline ends. This CDR3 is 14 amino acids long. Germline V gene data show CDR1 as KGHDR and CDR2 as SFDVKD. Here the sequenced sample was PBMCs, taken 5 days after the yellow fever booster vaccination. This TCR was sampled from a man in his late teens or twenties who received the YFV17D yellow fever vaccine. V gene TRBV24-1 combines with J gene TRBJ1-4, with a tentative D call TRBD1 (5 bases). Here the CDR3 reads CATSDSGWGEKLFF. DNA for the CDR3: TGTGCCACCAGTGACTCTGGATGGGGGGAAAAACTGTTTTTT.